This T cell receptor beta chain was found in a study of vaccination and CD4 T cells after COVID-19. Study-wide background: Investigators stimulated cells with overlapping spike peptides drawn from SARS-CoV-2, HCoV-NL63, HCoV-OC43 and HCoV-229E. As control conditions, cultures were given either a CEFX pool serving as positive control, an HIV-1 Nef pool, or no peptide at all.

Treatment in this sample: roughly 10-day PBMC culture with coronavirus spike peptide pools or control peptides (ViraFEST assay). Half the medium was replaced with fresh IL-2 medium on days 3 and 7. V was shortened by 6 bases and J by 3 bases, with 20 bases between the two germline ends. This CDR3 region has 16 residues. At the Johns Hopkins FTIC core, DNA taken from cultured CD4+ T cells was sequenced by way of the Oncomine TCR Beta short-read assay. TCRdb reprocessed the PCR reads with MiXCR, giving one entry per CDR3 protein. The sample includes some 15,000 distinct CDR3 sequences, roughly 50% of them seen just once. This clonotype was counted a few times. What it binds is unknown.

The sequence was obtained from a human donor who had recovered from COVID-19. The chain is built from TRBV12-3 or TRBV12-4 and TRBJ1-2; tentative D call: TRBD1 (5 bases). Sequencing was performed on CD4+ T cells from blood, cultured in vitro. The CDR3 DNA follows: TGTGCCAGCAGCTCCCGGGGGAGGGGTGTGCACTATGGCTACACCTTC. It is translated as CASSSRGRGVHYGYTF.